This T cell receptor beta chain was observed in a study of cytomegalovirus exposure and HLA in healthy donors (dated by TCRdb to the late 2010s). At the level of the whole study: According to an earlier analysis of a few hundred of the donors, 200 million or so T cells yielded 117 million unique TCR beta sequences and 276 Gb of sequence data. The study combined high-throughput TCR immunosequencing, statistical association of individual TCRs with disease status, and machine learning to predict cytomegalovirus infection status. Donor age, sex, ethnicity and CMV serostatus were collected together with the repertoire data. Every repertoire in the discovery cohort had been generated on one and the same sequencing platform. On average, roughly 250,000 unique TCR beta nucleotide sequences were sequenced per donor among several hundred genotyped donors of the cohort, with roughly 18% of those sequences being non-productive. A separate validation cohort of over a hundred different subjects was used in addition to the roughly 640-subject first cohort. In the later analysis, no new phenotypic data were used to find candidate immune exposures; instead, reliance was placed on TCR beta sequences and their occurrence across donors. Of the roughly 400 genotyped donors, around 81% fell in the genetic ancestry cluster associated with self-reported Caucasian donors. In a later genetic analysis, genome-wide SNP genotypes for about three fifths of the roughly 670 donors were used, and that subset was treated as a discovery cohort. To decide whether each TCR beta V gene segment behaved as functional or pseudogenic, an earlier analysis of 587 of the donors relied on high-throughput TCR beta sequencing. HLA typing included class I and class II loci at four-digit resolution. The study was designed to test whether signatures of past pathogen exposure could be identified by cataloging public T cell receptors. Because of strong linkage in the cohort, roughly five DR-DQ haplotypes were treated as single units for association and clustering. A later analysis re-examined previously published TCR beta repertoires from 610 or so donors and added high-resolution HLA genotyping to investigate patterns of TCR occurrence. The study used immunosequencing to profile the T cell repertoires of approximately 640 subjects and linked those repertoires to cytomegalovirus serostatus. Typing coverage differed by locus: A, B, C, DRB1 and DQB1 were typed in roughly 629-630 donors, DQA1 in approximately 520, DPA1 in approximately 600, and DPB1 in around 440. Roughly 300 gigabases of sequencing data and 78 million or so unique TCR sequences were included in an early release covering around 650 HLA-typed donors.

The cohort was made up of about 610 healthy bone marrow donors. Cohort members were all nominally healthy when sampled, although unrecorded immune exposures were likely present. The donor tested CMV seronegative and was one of the 352 seronegative cohort members. Each donor provided a peripheral blood sample, and peripheral blood mononuclear cells were used for TCR beta sequencing. Genomic DNA extraction from the blood cell samples was performed with the Qiagen DNeasy Blood Extraction Kit. V and J lose 8 bases and 3 bases, and a span of 20 bases separates them. From cysteine to phenylalanine, the CDR3 is 15 amino acids long. CDR3 DNA is the only sequence kept; it has 45 bases, read in frame from the first base. The germline V gene sets CDR1 to SGHAT and CDR2 to FQNNGV. As regards this clone: The clone's antigen remains unknown. Base qualities are not provided; no much larger clone lies one nucleotide away.

Overall study outcomes, separate from this receptor: In both the original and validation cohorts, the classifier was reported to diagnose cytomegalovirus status with high specificity and sensitivity. Roughly uniform sequencing depth across donors was assumed in presence/absence analyses, although this assumption may not hold. A cluster of highly shared sequence variants was judged likely to represent a technical artifact of the sequencing pipeline. A total of 164 TCR beta chains were listed by the study as associated with cytomegalovirus. It was suggested by the authors that the approach could potentially be generalized to other disease states and immunological phenotypes. Linkage disequilibrium might explain the correlated functional status among segregating V segments, but an unknown experimental factor could not be ruled out. Only TCR beta chains were sequenced in this cohort, and the absence of alpha or paired-chain data limited detectable features. V-gene and J-gene trimming of TCR beta chains was associated with a missense DCLRE1C variant in a later genetic analysis, and the association was replicated in an independent cohort. Strong co-occurrence of HLA alleles, especially DR and DQ, made assigning TCR associations to individual alleles difficult. In a later analysis, HLA-associated TCR beta chains showed more clonal expansion and lower generation probabilities than non-associated chains that were equally common. A further reported finding was that TCR beta sequences accurately predicted the HLA-A and HLA-B alleles for most subjects in the first cohort. According to a later analysis, TCR association rates differed among HLA loci, with DRB1 alleles showing the most associated TCRs and HLA-C alleles showing the fewest. Most TCR sequences were observed very rarely across donors, whereas some public TCRs were present in many individuals. Because the 87-base-pair reads could not distinguish some IMGT-functional V segments, including TRBV6-2 and TRBV6-3, those segments were excluded. Because counts were too low, 15 to 20 rarely observed V segments, including chromosome 9 orphons, were excluded from the earlier analysis of about 500 of the donors. For the cohort, immune exposure information was limited to CMV serostatus. At a false discovery rate of 0.05, a later analysis linked 16,951 TCR beta sequences to specific HLA alleles. In a later analysis, several top co-occurrence clusters were reported to appear linked to parvovirus B19, influenza, CMV and Epstein-Barr virus. Broadly in line with IMGT annotations, most TCR beta V segments showed up in productive rearrangements about 90% or about 30% of the time in an earlier analysis of roughly 590 of the donors. In a later genetic analysis, fewer N-insertions in productive TCRs were reported among donors in an Asian-associated ancestry cluster than the approximately 630-donor mean. Because some donors lacked HLA typing at each locus, the association tests relied only on the typed subset. In vitro tests confirmed that a few of the cytomegalovirus-associated TCR beta chains recognize cytomegalovirus antigens. Most CMV-associated TCR beta chains appeared to be HLA-restricted in a later analysis, and the HLA associations seemed to be driven largely by CMV exposure.

Libraries were built with the immunoSEQ multiplex PCR assay. For the multiplex PCR, a mixture combining 60 forward primers for TCR Vbeta segments and 13 reverse primers for TCR Jbeta segments was used. The CDR3 region of rearranged TCR beta genes was amplified from genomic DNA with a multiplex PCR assay. The amplified TCR beta libraries were sequenced on the Illumina HiSeq System as 87-base-pair reads. The authors' pipeline ran thus. Across the 700 or so repertoires, a later analysis counted 60 million to 90 million unique TCR beta chains, around 11 million of which were shared by at least two donors. A nearest-neighbor algorithm error-corrected the raw reads and collapsed the reads into unique sequences, merging closely related sequences to remove PCR and sequencing errors. Alignment of CDR3 sequences to IMGT reference sequences was used to assign V, D and J gene segments. For a sequence to be retained, a match of at least six nucleotides to both a V gene segment and a J gene segment was required. Rearrangements were called productive when the CDR3 lacked stop codons and stayed in frame with V and J; all others were non-productive. CDR3 was defined by IMGT convention, running from the second conserved V-encoded cysteine to the conserved J-encoded phenylalanine. Sequences without an unambiguous match to a single V gene segment were excluded from the earlier analysis of approximately 560 of the donors. In an earlier analysis of 587 of the donors, V segments were called functional above 56.7% productive rearrangements and were called segregating when the between-donor standard deviation exceeded 5%. A statistical classification framework was built to diagnose cytomegalovirus status from the catalog of TCR beta chain sequences. A later analysis assigned V and J genes by comparing TCR nucleotide sequences with IMGT/GENE-DB human TR gene sequences. Using the TCRdist pipeline, a later analysis assigned CDR3 sequences along with most-parsimonious VDJ recombination scenarios. In a later analysis, each TCR beta chain was defined by its CDR3 amino acid sequence together with its V-gene family, and reads without a unique V-gene family were excluded. In a later analysis, 450 to 600 highly shared, low-generation-probability nucleotide sequences were removed to address suspected cross-contamination and a sequencing artifact. For each public chain, a later analysis derived a clonal expansion index from normalized ranks of inferred template counts within each repertoire. In a later analysis, generation probabilities were computed using a VDJ recombination model fitted to out-of-frame rearrangements, and the results were checked against IGoR. Hypergeometric tests were used in a later analysis to score TCR-TCR, TCR-HLA and TCR-CMV co-occurrence, with a repertoire-size bias correction applied to the TCR pairs. To estimate false discovery rates, a later analysis permuted the HLA or CMV assignments 20 times. In a later analysis, co-occurring TCRs were grouped using DBSCAN, and TCRdist sequence similarity was added for clustering within HLA-allele-positive subsets. Repertoires with fewer than 30,000 or more than 120,000 public chains, plus five repertoires with anomalous nucleotide sharing, were excluded from co-occurrence clustering. In TCRdb, the immuneACCESS table is reduced to in-frame sequences with V and J assigned. These tables do not hold every clone; where another copy was compared, an unresolved V gene accounts for under half, and the others remain unexplained. The V and J calls and clone size are taken from that table; D and trimming were inferred from the DNA. The sample table lists tens of thousands of clones, 79% of them with a count of one. Around 3% of the sample is held by the ten biggest clonotypes.

The TCR comes from a man aged 30 to 45 in good health and CMV-seronegative. Sequencing was performed on PBMCs. The rearrangement combines TRBV11-2 with TRBJ2-7, and TRBD2 may be the D gene, going by 6 matching bases. The CDR3 here reads CASEPFWGESYEQYF. The nucleotide sequence reads as follows: TGTGCCAGCGAGCCCTTTTGGGGGGAAAGCTACGAGCAGTACTTC.